This T cell receptor beta chain was captured in a study of blood T cell repertoires in COVID-19. Germline CDR1 and CDR2: SGHVS and FQNEAQ. This CDR3 has 16 residues. The V gene lost 5 bases and the J gene lost 5 bases, with 19 bases spanning the gap. Clones were sequenced by immunoSEQ multiplex PCR, and TCRdb holds only the in-frame ones, with some missing. This table has 250,000 or so clones, 86% appearing once. The V gene is TRBV7-8, the J gene TRBJ1-5; D remains unclear. The sequenced sample consisted of PBMCs or T cells enriched from blood (not recorded which). This sequence was found in a man aged 35 to 55 who had recovered from COVID-19. The CDR3 DNA reads TGTGCCAGCAGCCCCCGTCGGTTGCTTGATCATCAGCCCCAGCATTTT. The encoded protein is CASSPRRLLDHQPQHF.